Listed below are T cell receptor beta chains from one sample, sequenced in a study of identical twins. MiXCR, run by TCRdb on the 5' RACE reads, gives a single entry per CDR3 protein. Of 550,000 to 800,000 distinct CDR3 sequences in the sample, about 7.6% were seen once. The data were also submitted as part of a second study, on yellow fever vaccine responses in identical twins.

Sequenced input: PBMCs. These receptors were collected from a woman aged 18-35 years in good health. Both conserved end residues are part of each CDR3. Each record gives: clone size, V gene, D gene, CDR3 length, J gene, CDR3 protein, CDR3 DNA. The D gene is left open where the match is weak. Only some rows state a clone size, as once, few, many or a class for expanded clones.

few,TRBV29-1,TRBD1,13,TRBJ1-1,CSVIGQARTEAFF,TGCAGCGTTATTGGACAGGCCAGGACTGAAGCTTTCTTT
few,TRBV9,TRBD2,14,TRBJ2-1,CASSVDWGLAGKFF,TGTGCCAGCAGCGTAGATTGGGGACTAGCGGGGAAGTTCTTC
many,TRBV2,.,12,TRBJ2-1,CATRGTYNEQFF,TGTGCCACCCGGGGGACCTACAATGAGCAGTTCTTC
.,TRBV3-1,.,17,TRBJ2-4,CASSQDNRQGTKNIQYF,TGTGCCAGCAGCCAAGACAACCGCCAGGGGACCAAAAACATTCAGTACTTC
few,TRBV20-1,.,13,TRBJ2-1,CSADGELDNEQFF,TGCAGTGCCGACGGGGAGTTGGACAATGAGCAGTTCTTC
.,TRBV6-5,.,14,TRBJ1-6,CASSSGLRNSPLHF,TGTGCCAGCAGTTCGGGTCTGCGCAATTCACCCCTCCACTTT
.,TRBV7-6,TRBD1,18,TRBJ2-1,CASSLEPPARVRGHEQFF,TGTGCCAGCAGCTTAGAACCGCCGGCTAGGGTCAGGGGGCATGAGCAGTTCTTC
few,TRBV6-1,TRBD2,18,TRBJ2-4,CASSEGLDAGAIKNIQYF,TGTGCCAGCAGCGAAGGGTTGGACGCGGGAGCGATCAAAAACATTCAGTACTTC
.,TRBV28,TRBD1,17,TRBJ1-6,CASSPLTGGIRNSPLHF,TGTGCCAGCAGTCCCCTGACAGGGGGCATAAGAAATTCACCCCTCCACTTT
.,TRBV5-1,.,15,TRBJ2-2,CASSSVLANTGELFF,TGCGCCAGCAGCTCGGTCCTCGCGAACACCGGGGAGCTGTTTTTT
many,TRBV20-1,.,11,TRBJ2-1,CSASLYNEQFF,TGCAGTGCTAGCCTTTACAATGAGCAGTTCTTC
few,TRBV5-1,.,15,TRBJ1-1,CASSLAAQGNTEAFF,TGCGCCAGCAGCTTGGCCGCACAGGGGAACACTGAAGCTTTCTTT
.,TRBV3-1,.,14,TRBJ2-5,CASSPPWIQETQYF,TGTGCCAGCAGCCCCCCGTGGATCCAAGAGACCCAGTACTTC
few,TRBV20-1,.,12,TRBJ1-1,CSARGPNTEAFF,TGCAGTGCTAGGGGCCCTAACACTGAAGCTTTCTTT
many,TRBV12-3/TRBV12-4,.,11,TRBJ2-2,CASRRTGELFF,TGTGCCAGCAGACGCACCGGGGAGCTGTTTTTT
.,TRBV10-3,.,16,TRBJ2-2,CAISKGSASSTGELFF,TGTGCCATCAGTAAGGGCTCTGCAAGTAGCACCGGGGAGCTGTTTTTT
few,TRBV7-6,TRBD2,18,TRBJ2-2,CASSTLLAGEGFSGELFF,TGTGCCAGCAGCACCCTCCTAGCGGGTGAGGGTTTCAGCGGGGAGCTGTTTTTT
.,TRBV20-1,TRBD2,18,TRBJ2-3,CSARLLGLAVASTDTQYF,TGCAGTGCTAGGCTACTCGGGCTAGCGGTAGCTAGCACAGATACGCAGTATTTT
many,TRBV28,.,12,TRBJ2-7,CASSRISYEQYF,TGTGCCAGCAGCCGAATCTCCTACGAGCAGTACTTC
.,TRBV28,.,15,TRBJ2-5,CASSLSANLDRTQYF,TGTGCCAGCAGTTTATCAGCGAACCTTGATAGAACCCAGTACTTC
many,TRBV5-6,TRBD1,16,TRBJ2-7,CASSLMGQKTSYEQYF,TGTGCCAGCAGCTTAATGGGACAGAAAACCTCCTACGAGCAGTACTTC
.,TRBV24-1,TRBD2,16,TRBJ2-2,CATSDPGLAETGELFF,TGTGCCACCAGTGACCCTGGACTAGCGGAGACCGGGGAGCTGTTTTTT
few,TRBV15,.,14,TRBJ2-5,CATSRGSSEETQYF,TGTGCCACCAGCAGAGGGTCTAGCGAAGAGACCCAGTACTTC
many,TRBV29-1,.,15,TRBJ1-1,CSAQVRGQGNTEAFF,TGCAGCGCCCAGGTTAGGGGACAAGGAAACACTGAAGCTTTCTTT